A selection of T cell receptor beta chains follows, all from one sample in a study of T cell responses to AZD1222 COVID-19 vaccine. Method: immunoSEQ multiplex PCR; TCRdb's copy keeps in-frame clones and lacks some. The data contain over 65,000 clones, approximately 90% of them singletons. The sample in question was peripheral blood, obtained on day 0 of AZD1222 vaccination. These receptors all come from an adult in good health. Each CDR3 is given without its conserved first and last residue. A D gene is named only where the DNA matches it firmly.

>14|-|TRBJ1-4|TRBV27
ASSLSWREINEKLF
>12|TRBD2|TRBJ2-3|TRBV11-2
ASSAPLEAGAQY
>14|TRBD1|TRBJ1-5|TRBV19
ASSTIRQGSNQPQH
>9|-|TRBJ1-1|TRBV7-9
ASSLGEFAF
>12|-|TRBJ1-2|TRBV3-1/TRBV3-2
ASSHGGGDYGYT
>16|TRBD1|TRBJ1-6|TRBV19
ASSTPARQGAGNSPLH
>12|-|TRBJ2-7|TRBV3-1/TRBV3-2
ASSQGGASYEQY
>13|-|TRBJ2-7|TRBV27
ASRSTGSRAYEQY
>12|-|TRBJ1-2|TRBV5-5
ASSFQGPNYGYT
>18|TRBD2|TRBJ2-1|TRBV3-1/TRBV3-2
ASSLDTGLAGGLSYNEQF
>12|TRBD1|TRBJ2-7|TRBV9
ASSVGQGPYEQY
>14|-|TRBJ1-6|TRBV19
ASSNDMMGPASPLH
>11|TRBD1|TRBJ1-2|TRBV5-6
ASRAGTVYGYT
>11|TRBD1|TRBJ1-2|TRBV28
ALHGGTGSGYT
>14|TRBD2|TRBJ2-3|TRBV27
ASSSYREADTDTQY
>12|TRBD1|TRBJ1-2|TRBV5-1
ASRWTGMDYGYT